This section outlines one T cell receptor beta chain sequence together with its context. Only in-frame clones appear in the TCRdb table, and some are missing; sequencing was by immunoSEQ multiplex PCR. The data show roughly 280,000 clones, about 85% seen once. The study drew participants aged about 18 to 95 years from 20 to 30 US areas. This sample was taken from a study of blood T cell repertoires in COVID-19. Study-wide context: Samples taken during acute and convalescent COVID-19 were collected in the United States, Italy and Spain. In each case, the material was cDNA or gDNA derived from T cells, B-cell-depleted T cells, or PBMCs.

The clonotype originates from a woman in her forties or fifties who had recovered from COVID-19. The sequencing sample was made of PBMCs or T cells enriched from blood (not recorded which).

The CDR3 nucleotides are TGTGCCAGCAGCATTAGTACAGATACGCAGTATTTT. Protein product: CASSISTDTQYF. The chain couples TRBV5-5 to TRBJ2-3; D unresolved. The CDR3 covers 12 residues. The germline V and J ends were trimmed by 4 bases and 3 bases, with 6 bases remaining between them. The germline V gene has CDR1 SGHKS and CDR2 YYEKEE (reference sequence). The full variable domain, rest sourced from reference TRBV5-5 and TRBJ2-3, is DAGVTQSPTHLIKTRGQQVTLRCSPISGHKSVSWYQQVLGQGPQFIFQYYEKEERGRGNFPDRFSARQFPNYSSELNVNALLLGDSALYLCASSISTDTQYFGPGTRLTVL.